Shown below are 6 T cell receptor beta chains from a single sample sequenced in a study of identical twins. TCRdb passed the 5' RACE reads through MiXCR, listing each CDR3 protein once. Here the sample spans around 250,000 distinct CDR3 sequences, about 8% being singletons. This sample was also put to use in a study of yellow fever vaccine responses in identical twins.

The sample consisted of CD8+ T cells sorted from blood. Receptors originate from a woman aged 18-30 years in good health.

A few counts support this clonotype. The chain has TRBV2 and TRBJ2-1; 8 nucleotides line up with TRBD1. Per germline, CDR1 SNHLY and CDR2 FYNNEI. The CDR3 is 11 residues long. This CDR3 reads CGGDRGDEQFF. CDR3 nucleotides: TGTGGCGGCGACAGGGGCGATGAGCAGTTCTTC.

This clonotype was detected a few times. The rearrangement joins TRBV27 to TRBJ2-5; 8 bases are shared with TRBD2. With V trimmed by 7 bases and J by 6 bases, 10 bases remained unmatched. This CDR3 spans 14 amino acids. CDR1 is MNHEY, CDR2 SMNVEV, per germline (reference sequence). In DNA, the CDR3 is TGTGCCAGCAAGGGACGGGAGGGCCCGAAGACCCAGTACTTC. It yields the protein CASKGREGPKTQYF.

DNA of the CDR3: TGCGCCAGCAGCCAAGATCAACAAGGATCCTACGAGCAGTACTTC. This translates into CASSQDQQGSYEQYF. This chain links TRBV4-3 with TRBJ2-7, with unresolved D. Between the trimmed V and J ends, which lost 0 bases and 1 base, there was a span of 10 bases. This CDR3 is built from 15 residues. Germline V lookup: CDR1 LGHNA, CDR2 YSLEER.

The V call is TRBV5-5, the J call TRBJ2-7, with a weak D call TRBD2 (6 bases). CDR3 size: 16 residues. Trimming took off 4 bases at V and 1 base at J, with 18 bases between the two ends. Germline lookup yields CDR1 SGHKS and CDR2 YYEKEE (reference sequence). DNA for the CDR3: TGTGCCAGCAGCGGTAACCTAGCGCCTCTATCCTACGAGCAGTACTTC. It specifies CASSGNLAPLSYEQYF.

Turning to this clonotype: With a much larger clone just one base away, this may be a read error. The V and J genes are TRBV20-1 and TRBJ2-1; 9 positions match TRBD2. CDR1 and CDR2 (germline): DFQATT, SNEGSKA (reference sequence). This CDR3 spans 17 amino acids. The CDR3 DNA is TGCTGTGCTAGAGACGCATCCGGGACTAGCCCCCCGAATGAGCAGTTCTTC. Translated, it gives CCARDASGTSPPNEQFF.

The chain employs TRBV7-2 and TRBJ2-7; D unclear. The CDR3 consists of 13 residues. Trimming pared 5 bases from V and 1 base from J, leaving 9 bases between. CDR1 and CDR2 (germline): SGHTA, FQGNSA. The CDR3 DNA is TGTGCCAGCAGCGTTGACCTGTCCTACGAGCAGTACTTC. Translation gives CASSVDLSYEQYF.